This TCR beta chain was observed in a study of shared clonotypes between healthy human individuals. The CDR3 consists of 13 residues. Germline assignment: CDR1 SGHTA and CDR2 FQGTGA. V lost 5 bases, J lost 7 bases, and 15 bases lay in between. The repertoire was sequenced with immunoSEQ multiplex PCR; TCRdb's copy has only in-frame clones and lacks some. The sample consists of about 710,000 clones, more than 70% of them appearing once. This clone was counted ten times or more. The receptor was isolated from a woman in her twenties or thirties in good health. Sequenced material: memory CD4+ T cells sorted from blood. Regarding subset: CD45RA-negative fraction. The chain employs TRBV7-3 and TRBJ2-7; D is perhaps TRBD1 (6 bases). For the CDR3, the DNA is TGTGCCAGCAGCCAACGAACGAGGGGGGAGCAGTACTTC. This gives the protein CASSQRTRGEQYF.